The 3 T cell receptor beta chains below come from one sample, sequenced in a study of T cell repertoires in cytomegalovirus infection. TCRdb ran MiXCR on the reads and lists one entry per CDR3 protein. The data contain 200,000 to 300,000 distinct CDR3 sequences, over 8% of them singletons. The material sequenced was PBMCs. These receptors all come from a human donor in good health (CMV status not recorded). Some clones in this sample may be carry-over from other donors' samples.

This clonotype was seen ten or more times. The rearrangement links TRBV7-2 to TRBJ1-3; D is undetermined. This CDR3 is 14 amino acids long. In germline, CDR1 is SGHTA, CDR2 FQGNSA. The germline V and J ends were trimmed by 5 bases and 3 bases, with 11 bases remaining between them. The CDR3 region has the DNA TGTGCCAGCAGCGAGCCGGGATTTGGAAACACCATATATTTT. Protein: CASSEPGFGNTIYF.

The chain employs TRBV20-1 and TRBJ1-2; D is perhaps TRBD1 (5 bases). V dropped 0 bases and J dropped 0 bases, with 17 bases sitting between them. Per germline, CDR1 DFQATT and CDR2 SNEGSKA (reference sequence). This CDR3 spans 17 amino acids. As DNA, the CDR3 is TGCAGTGCTAGAGACGCTTGGGGCAGGCGATCTAACTATGGCTACACCTTC. Residues: CSARDAWGRRSNYGYTF.

This clonotype has just a few counts. The chain links TRBV29-1 to TRBJ2-7; D remains ambiguous. With 7 bases removed from V and 7 bases from J, the gap between germline ends came to 14 bases. Germline V gives CDR1 SQVTM, CDR2 ANQGSEA. The CDR3 is 11 amino acids. CDR3 region: CSGGDPWEQYF. For the CDR3, the DNA is TGCAGCGGAGGAGACCCTTGGGAGCAGTACTTC.